In this sample, the clone carrying this TCR beta chain turned up a few times. Its antigen is not identified. The data stem from a study of cytomegalovirus exposure and HLA in healthy donors. Whole-study findings and limits: According to an earlier analysis, most TCR beta V segments yielded productive rearrangements about 90% or about 30% of the time. A later analysis showed HLA-associated TCR beta chains outstripping equally common others in clonal expansion. Across donors, presence/absence analyses took sequencing depth to be roughly uniform. The likely origin of a cluster of highly shared sequence variants was a sequencing artifact.

The primer mix had 60 Vbeta and 13 Jbeta primers. Sequencing used immunoSEQ multiplex PCR; TCRdb keeps in-frame clones, though not all of them. The table has about 150,000 clones, about three quarters seen once. Germline lookup yields CDR1 MNHEY and CDR2 SMNVEV (reference sequence). The CDR3 runs to 13 residues. Trimming took 5 bases from V and 4 from J, leaving 9 bases between them. Sequencing input: PBMCs. This sequence was found in a middle-aged woman in good health and CMV-seronegative. The chain links TRBV27 to TRBJ1-5; D is unclear. The CDR3 nucleotides are TGTGCCAGCAGTCCCTCCAGAAATCAGCCCCAGCATTTT. It yields the protein CASSPSRNQPQHF.